The 16 T cell receptor beta chains below come from one sample, sequenced in a study of T cells in Graves' hyperthyroidism and ophthalmopathy. TCR beta CDR3 sequences were amplified from RNA transcripts. The study used the HTBI primer set for a first-round RT-PCR of the TCR CDR3. TCRdb passed the multiplex PCR reads through MiXCR, listing each CDR3 protein once. The table shows roughly 520,000 distinct CDR3 sequences, with around a quarter occurring only once. Sequencing input: blood. These receptors originate from a woman in her twenties or thirties with Graves' ophthalmopathy.

This clonotype occurred many times. The V and J genes are TRBV12-3 or TRBV12-4 and TRBJ1-3; no definite D call. Trimming took off 6 bases at V and 3 bases at J, with 6 bases between the two ends. This CDR3 is 12 amino acids long. The CDR3 DNA reads as TGTGCCAGCAGCCCCCTTGGAAACACCATATATTTT. This sequence encodes CASSPLGNTIYF.

This clonotype was detected many times. In nucleotides, the CDR3 is TGTGCCAGCAATCGGGGCGTCGGGGACCAGTACTTC. This gives the protein CASNRGVGDQYF. The J gene is TRBJ2-5, the V gene TRBV6-2 or TRBV6-3; D assignment may be TRBD1 or TRBD2 (5 bases each). The germline gives CDR1 MNHEY, CDR2 SVGEGT. The CDR3 totals 12 residues. V lost 7 bases and J lost 10, with 16 bases in between.

This clonotype has a count of ten or more. J is TRBJ2-2 and V is TRBV20-1; a possible D gene is TRBD2 (5 bases). There are 17 residues in the CDR3. Trimming took off 0 bases at V and 4 bases at J, with 18 bases between the two ends. CDR1 DFQATT and CDR2 SNEGSKA come from the germline V gene (reference sequence). The CDR3 sequence is CSARDLSLRVGTGELFF. The CDR3 DNA follows: TGCAGTGCTAGAGATCTTTCGCTGAGGGTGGGCACCGGGGAGCTGTTTTTT.

This clonotype was picked up many times. The V gene is TRBV6-5, the J gene TRBJ2-7; no clear D. V was cut by 0 bases and J by 7 bases, with 13 bases left in between. Per the germline V gene, CDR1 is MNHEY and CDR2 is SVGAGI. This CDR3 spans 14 amino acids. CDR3 protein: CASSYSGSFREQYF. CDR3 DNA sequence: TGTGCCAGCAGTTACTCGGGCAGCTTTCGGGAGCAGTACTTC.

This CDR3 is CASSYDVAGGWELFF. The CDR3 DNA reads as TGTGCCAGCAGTTACGATGTAGCGGGGGGGTGGGAGCTGTTTTTT. V and J are TRBV6-5 and TRBJ2-2, with 11 bases matching TRBD2. The germline V gene has CDR1 MNHEY and CDR2 SVGAGI. V lost 2 bases to trimming and J lost 9 bases; unmatched junction nucleotides: 5. This CDR3 has 15 residues.

The J gene is TRBJ1-5, the V gene TRBV6-1, with D unclear. Germline CDR1 MNHNS, CDR2 SASEGT. V dropped 5 bases and J dropped 0 bases, with 14 bases sitting between them. CDR3 length: 16 amino acids. CDR3 amino acids: CASSPTVWASNQPQHF. The CDR3 DNA is TGTGCCAGCAGTCCCACGGTGTGGGCTAGCAATCAGCCCCAGCATTTT.

The table lists this clonotype with many counts. This rearrangement joins TRBV11-1 to TRBJ1-1; no firm D call. V was shortened by 0 bases and J by 4 bases, with 15 bases between the two germline ends. In germline, CDR1 is SGHAT, CDR2 FQDESV (reference sequence). The CDR3 runs to 16 residues. DNA of the CDR3: TGTGCCAGCAGCTTAGCTAGGCAGACCCCGGGCACTGAAGCTTTCTTT. Translation gives CASSLARQTPGTEAFF.

This clonotype has just a few counts. The chain joins TRBV20-1 to TRBJ2-5; a weak D match, TRBD1 (5 bases). The CDR3 has 14 residues. Germline CDR1 and CDR2: DFQATT and SNEGSKA (reference sequence). V lost 6 bases and J 4 bases, leaving 18 bases between the germline ends. CDR3: CSAIYPGTGETQYF. As DNA, the CDR3 is TGCAGTGCAATCTATCCTGGTACAGGAGAGACCCAGTACTTC.

This clonotype was picked up many times. V is TRBV2 and J is TRBJ1-2; D may be TRBD1 (6 bases). CDR3 size: 13 residues. The germline CDR1 and CDR2 sequences are SNHLY and FYNNEI. The V and J ends lost 7 bases and 4 bases respectively, with 13 bases between them. This CDR3 is CASNADRTYGYTF. The CDR3 DNA is TGTGCCAGCAATGCTGACAGGACCTATGGCTACACCTTC.

This clonotype has just one count. The chain carries TRBV7-2 and TRBJ2-4; D unresolved. Trimming cost V 1 base and J 1 base, with 11 bases left between them. The CDR3 totals 16 residues. Germline CDR1 SGHTA, CDR2 FQGNSA. The CDR3 spells CASSLGGFAAKNIQYF. Here the CDR3 DNA reads TGTGCCAGCAGCTTAGGCGGTTTTGCGGCCAAAAACATTCAGTACTTC.

Notes on this clonotype: One end of the junction is discordant with germline, which a read error may explain. This chain joins TRBV6-1 and TRBJ1-2; D might be TRBD1 (6 bases). Per the germline V gene, CDR1 is MNHNS and CDR2 is SASEGT. CDR3 length equals 14 residues. In nucleotides, the CDR3 is TGTGCCAGCAGCCCCGGACAGCGAGGAAATGGCTGCACCTTC. It yields the protein CASSPGQRGNGCTF.

The V gene is TRBV27, the J gene TRBJ2-7; the match to TRBD1 covers 11 bases. The V gene's germline CDR1 is MNHEY and CDR2 SMNVEV (reference sequence). This CDR3 contains 19 residues. Trimming took 4 bases from V and 2 from J; bases not matched to a gene: 16. Here the CDR3 DNA reads TGTGCCAGCAGTTCCCTCCTTCTCCTCGGGACAGGGGGTCCCTACGAGCAGTACTTC. It specifies CASSSLLLLGTGGPYEQYF.

The rearrangement uses TRBV12-3 or TRBV12-4 and TRBJ2-5; D remains ambiguous. The CDR3 consists of 15 residues. V was shortened by 3 bases and J by 2 bases, with 13 bases between the two germline ends. CDR3 sequence (DNA): TGTGCCAGCAGTTTCGGCATCGGTATGCAAGAGACCCAGTACTTC. Translated: CASSFGIGMQETQYF.

This clonotype was observed a handful of times. The chain uses TRBV9 and TRBJ1-1, with TRBD1 identical over 10 bases. Germline V gene lookup returns CDR1 SGDLS and CDR2 YYNGEE. The CDR3 is 15 residues long. The V and J ends lost 4 bases and 6 bases, in that order; junction bases with no gene match: 9. The CDR3 loop is CASSPPGQGRAEAFF. The CDR3 coding sequence is TGTGCCAGCAGCCCTCCGGGACAGGGGCGGGCTGAAGCTTTCTTT.

This clonotype was counted at least ten times. The rearrangement uses TRBV19 and TRBJ2-4; D gene unclear. In germline, CDR1 is LNHDA, CDR2 SQIVND (reference sequence). Trimming left V 5 bases short and J 8 bases short, with 13 bases between. CDR3 length: 13 residues. CDR3 protein: CASSLGYEDIQYF. The CDR3 DNA is TGTGCCAGTAGTTTGGGGTACGAGGACATTCAGTACTTC.

This clonotype was detected many times. The chain is built from TRBV7-3 and TRBJ2-7, with D possibly being TRBD1 or TRBD2 (6 bases each). Germline values: CDR1 SGHTA, CDR2 FQGTGA. This CDR3 has 16 residues. Deletions cut 0 bases from V and 5 bases from J, with 17 bases between. The CDR3 region is CASSLTSAGRGHEQYF. The CDR3 DNA is TGTGCCAGCAGCTTAACTTCGGCGGGCCGGGGGCACGAGCAGTACTTC.